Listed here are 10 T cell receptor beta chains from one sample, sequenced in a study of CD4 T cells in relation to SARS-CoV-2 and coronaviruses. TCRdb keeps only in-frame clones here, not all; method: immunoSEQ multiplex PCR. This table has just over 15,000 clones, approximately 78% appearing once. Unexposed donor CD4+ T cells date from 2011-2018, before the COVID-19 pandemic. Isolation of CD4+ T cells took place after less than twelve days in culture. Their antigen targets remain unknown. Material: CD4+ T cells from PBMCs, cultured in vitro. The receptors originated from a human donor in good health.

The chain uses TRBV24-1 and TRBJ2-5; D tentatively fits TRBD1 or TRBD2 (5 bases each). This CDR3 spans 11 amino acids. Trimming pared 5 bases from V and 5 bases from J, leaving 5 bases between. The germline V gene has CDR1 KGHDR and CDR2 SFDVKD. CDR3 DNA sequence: TGTGCCACCAGTGGGGGGGAGACCCAGTACTTC. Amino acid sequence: CATSGGETQYF.

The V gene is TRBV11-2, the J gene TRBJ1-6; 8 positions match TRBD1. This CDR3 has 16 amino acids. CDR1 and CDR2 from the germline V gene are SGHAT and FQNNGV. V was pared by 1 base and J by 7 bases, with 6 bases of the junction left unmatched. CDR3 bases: TGTGCCAGCAGCTTAGTCAGGCAGGGGGCAAATTCACCCCTCCACTTT. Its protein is CASSLVRQGANSPLHF.

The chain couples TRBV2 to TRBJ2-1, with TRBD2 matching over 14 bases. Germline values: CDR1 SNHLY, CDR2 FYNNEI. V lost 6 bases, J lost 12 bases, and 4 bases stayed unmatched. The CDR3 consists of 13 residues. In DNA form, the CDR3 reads TGTGCCAGCAGCGGGACTAGCGGGAGAGGGCAGTTCTTC. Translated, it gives CASSGTSGRGQFF.

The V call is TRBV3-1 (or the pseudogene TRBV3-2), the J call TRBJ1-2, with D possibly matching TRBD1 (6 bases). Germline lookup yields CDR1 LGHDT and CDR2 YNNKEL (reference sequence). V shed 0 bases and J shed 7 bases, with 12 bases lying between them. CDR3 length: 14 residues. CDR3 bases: TGTGCCAGCAGCCAAGAGTGGACAGCCTCTGGCTACACCTTC. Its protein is CASSQEWTASGYTF.

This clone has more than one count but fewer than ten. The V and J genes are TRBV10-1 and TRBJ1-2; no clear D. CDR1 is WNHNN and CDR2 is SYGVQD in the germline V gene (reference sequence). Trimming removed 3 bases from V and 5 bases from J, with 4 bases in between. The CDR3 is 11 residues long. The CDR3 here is CASSDNYGYTF. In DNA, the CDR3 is TGCGCCAGCAGTGACAATTATGGCTACACCTTC.

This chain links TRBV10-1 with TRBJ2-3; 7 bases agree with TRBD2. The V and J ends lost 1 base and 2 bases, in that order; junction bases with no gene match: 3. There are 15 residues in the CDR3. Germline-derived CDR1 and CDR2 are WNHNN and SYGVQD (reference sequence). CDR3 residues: CASSEFTSATDTQYF. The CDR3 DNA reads TGCGCCAGCAGTGAGTTTACTAGCGCCACAGATACGCAGTATTTT.

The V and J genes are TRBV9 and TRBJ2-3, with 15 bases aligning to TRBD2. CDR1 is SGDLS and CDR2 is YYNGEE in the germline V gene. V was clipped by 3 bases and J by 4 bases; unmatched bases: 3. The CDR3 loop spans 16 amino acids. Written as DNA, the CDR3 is TGTGCCAGCAGCGCGGGACTAGCGGGAGGTGCAGATACGCAGTATTTT. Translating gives CASSAGLAGGADTQYF.

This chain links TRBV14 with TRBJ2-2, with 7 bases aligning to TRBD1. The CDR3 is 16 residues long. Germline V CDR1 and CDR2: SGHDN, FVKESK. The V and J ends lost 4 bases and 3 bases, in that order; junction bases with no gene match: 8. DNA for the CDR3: TGTGCCAGCAGCCGCCTGACAGGGTACGACACCGGGGAGCTGTTTTTT. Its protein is CASSRLTGYDTGELFF.

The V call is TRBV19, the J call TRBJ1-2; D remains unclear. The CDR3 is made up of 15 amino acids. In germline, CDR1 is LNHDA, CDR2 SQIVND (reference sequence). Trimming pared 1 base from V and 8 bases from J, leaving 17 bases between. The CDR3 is CASSIGTRGYRGYTF. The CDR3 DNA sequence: TGTGCCAGTAGTATAGGCACCCGTGGATATCGGGGCTACACCTTC.

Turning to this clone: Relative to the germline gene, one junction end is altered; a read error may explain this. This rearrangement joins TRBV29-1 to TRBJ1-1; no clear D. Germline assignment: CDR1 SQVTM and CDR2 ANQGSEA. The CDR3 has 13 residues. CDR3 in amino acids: CSVHGLANIEAFF. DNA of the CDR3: TGCAGCGTCCATGGACTGGCGAACATTGAAGCTTTCTTT.